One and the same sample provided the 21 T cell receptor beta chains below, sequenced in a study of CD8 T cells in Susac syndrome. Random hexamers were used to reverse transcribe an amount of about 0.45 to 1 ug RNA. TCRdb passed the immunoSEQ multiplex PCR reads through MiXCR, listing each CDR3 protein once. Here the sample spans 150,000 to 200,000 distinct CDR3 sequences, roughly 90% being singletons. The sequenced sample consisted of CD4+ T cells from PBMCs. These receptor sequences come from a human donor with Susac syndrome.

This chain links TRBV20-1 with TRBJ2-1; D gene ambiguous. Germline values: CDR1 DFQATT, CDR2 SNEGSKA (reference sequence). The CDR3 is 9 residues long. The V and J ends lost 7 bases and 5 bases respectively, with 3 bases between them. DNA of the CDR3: TGCAGTGTCGACAATGAGCAGTTCTTC. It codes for CSVDNEQFF.

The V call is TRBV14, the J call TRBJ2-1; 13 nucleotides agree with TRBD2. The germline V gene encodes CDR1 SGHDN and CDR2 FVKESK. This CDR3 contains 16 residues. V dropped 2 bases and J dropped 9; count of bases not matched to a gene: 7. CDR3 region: CASSQMGLAGRVEQFF. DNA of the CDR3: TGTGCCAGCAGCCAAATGGGACTAGCGGGGCGCGTTGAGCAGTTCTTC.

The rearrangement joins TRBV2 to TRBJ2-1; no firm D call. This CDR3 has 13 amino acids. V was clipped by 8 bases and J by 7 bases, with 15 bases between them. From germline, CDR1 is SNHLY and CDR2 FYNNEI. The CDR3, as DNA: TGTGCCAGCCTGCAGGAATCTGGGAATGAGCAGTTCTTC. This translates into CASLQESGNEQFF.

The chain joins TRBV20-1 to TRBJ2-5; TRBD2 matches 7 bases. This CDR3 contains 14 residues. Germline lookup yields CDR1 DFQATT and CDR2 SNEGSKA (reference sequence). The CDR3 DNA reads TGCAGGAAGCCTAGCGGCGGGAGCCAAGAGACCCAGTACTTC. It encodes CRKPSGGSQETQYF.

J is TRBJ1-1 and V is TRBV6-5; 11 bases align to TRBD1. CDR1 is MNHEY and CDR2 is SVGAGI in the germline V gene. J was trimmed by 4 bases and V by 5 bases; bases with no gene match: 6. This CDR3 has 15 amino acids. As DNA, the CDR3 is TGTGCCAGCAGTGGGACAGGGGGGACGGGCACTGAAGCTTTCTTT. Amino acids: CASSGTGGTGTEAFF.

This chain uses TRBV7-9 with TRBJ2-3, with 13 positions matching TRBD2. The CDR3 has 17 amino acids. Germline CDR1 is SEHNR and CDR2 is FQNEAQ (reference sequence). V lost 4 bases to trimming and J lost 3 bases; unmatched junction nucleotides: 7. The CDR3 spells CASSSLRTSGSTDTQYF. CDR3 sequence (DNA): TGTGCCAGCAGCTCCCTACGGACTAGCGGGAGTACAGATACGCAGTATTTT.

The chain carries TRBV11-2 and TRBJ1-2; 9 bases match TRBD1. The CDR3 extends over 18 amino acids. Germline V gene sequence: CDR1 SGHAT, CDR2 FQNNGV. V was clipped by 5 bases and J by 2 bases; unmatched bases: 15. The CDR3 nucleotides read TGTGCCAGCAGCCGCCCGTTTAAACGGGACAGGGACAACTATGGCTACACCTTC. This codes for CASSRPFKRDRDNYGYTF.

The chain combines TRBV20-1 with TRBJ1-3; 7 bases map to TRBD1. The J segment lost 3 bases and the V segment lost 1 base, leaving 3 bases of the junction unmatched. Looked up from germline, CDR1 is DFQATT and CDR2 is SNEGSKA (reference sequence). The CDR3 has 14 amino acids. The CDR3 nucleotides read TGCAGTGCTAGAGGCCGGGACAGTGGAAACACCATATATTTT. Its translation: CSARGRDSGNTIYF.

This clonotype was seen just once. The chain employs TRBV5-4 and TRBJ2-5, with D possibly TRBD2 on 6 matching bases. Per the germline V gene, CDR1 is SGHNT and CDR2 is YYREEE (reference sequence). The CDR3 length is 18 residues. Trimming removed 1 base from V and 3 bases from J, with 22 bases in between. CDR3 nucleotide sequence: TGTGCCAGCAGCTTGTATGGATTGGGGAGGTCCGATGAAGAGACCCAGTACTTC. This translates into CASSLYGLGRSDEETQYF.

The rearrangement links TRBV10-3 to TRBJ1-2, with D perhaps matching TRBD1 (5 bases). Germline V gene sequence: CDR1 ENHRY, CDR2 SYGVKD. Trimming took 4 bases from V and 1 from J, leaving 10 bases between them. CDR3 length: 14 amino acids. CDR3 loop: CAISGQGGNYGYTF. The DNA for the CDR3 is TGTGCCATCAGTGGTCAGGGAGGTAACTATGGCTACACCTTC.

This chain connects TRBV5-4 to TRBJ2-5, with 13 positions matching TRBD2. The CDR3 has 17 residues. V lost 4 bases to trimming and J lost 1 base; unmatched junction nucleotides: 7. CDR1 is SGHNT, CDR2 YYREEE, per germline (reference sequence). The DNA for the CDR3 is TGTGCCAGCAGCCTAGGGACTAGCGGGGCACCCCAAGAGACCCAGTACTTC. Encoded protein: CASSLGTSGAPQETQYF.

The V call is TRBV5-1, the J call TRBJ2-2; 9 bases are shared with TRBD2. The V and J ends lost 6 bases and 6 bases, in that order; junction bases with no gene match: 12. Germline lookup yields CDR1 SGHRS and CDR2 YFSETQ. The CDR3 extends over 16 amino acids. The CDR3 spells CASTASGTPTAGELFF. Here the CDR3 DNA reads TGCGCCAGCACTGCTAGCGGGACCCCTACGGCCGGGGAGCTGTTTTTT. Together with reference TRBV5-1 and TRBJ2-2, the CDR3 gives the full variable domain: KAGVTQTPRYLIKTRGQQVTLSCSPISGHRSVSWYQQTPGQGLQFLFEYFSETQRNKGNFPGRFSGRQFSNSRSEMNVSTLELGDSALYLCASTASGTPTAGELFFGEGSRLTVL.

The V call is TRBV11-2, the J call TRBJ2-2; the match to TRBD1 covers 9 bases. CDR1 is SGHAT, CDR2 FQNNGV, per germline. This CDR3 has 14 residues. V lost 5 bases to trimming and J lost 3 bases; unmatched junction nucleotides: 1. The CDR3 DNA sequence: TGTGCCAGCAGCCGGACAGGGGACACCGGGGAGCTGTTTTTT. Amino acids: CASSRTGDTGELFF.

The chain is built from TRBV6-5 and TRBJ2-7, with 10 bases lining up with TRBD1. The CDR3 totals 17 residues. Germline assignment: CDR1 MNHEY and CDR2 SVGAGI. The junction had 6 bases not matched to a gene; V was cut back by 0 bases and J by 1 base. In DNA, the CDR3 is TGTGCCAGCAGTTACTCTTGGACAGGGGGTGGGTCCTACGAGCAGTACTTC. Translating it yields CASSYSWTGGGSYEQYF.

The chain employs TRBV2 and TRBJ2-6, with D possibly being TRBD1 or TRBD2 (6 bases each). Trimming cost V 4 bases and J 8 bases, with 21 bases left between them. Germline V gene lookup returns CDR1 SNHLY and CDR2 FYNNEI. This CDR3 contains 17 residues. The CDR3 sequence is CASSARGGGGGTNVLTF. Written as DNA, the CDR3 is TGTGCCAGCAGTGCTCGCGGAGGGGGTGGGGGGACCAACGTCCTGACTTTC.

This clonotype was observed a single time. CDR3 sequence: CASSGTAQETQYF. CDR3 sequence (DNA): TGTGCCAGCTCCGGGACAGCCCAAGAGACCCAGTACTTC. V and J are TRBV5-4 and TRBJ2-5, with 7 nucleotides matching TRBD1. This CDR3 contains 13 residues. Germline CDR1 and CDR2: SGHNT and YYREEE (reference sequence). V lost 7 bases, J lost 1 base, and 4 bases stayed unmatched.

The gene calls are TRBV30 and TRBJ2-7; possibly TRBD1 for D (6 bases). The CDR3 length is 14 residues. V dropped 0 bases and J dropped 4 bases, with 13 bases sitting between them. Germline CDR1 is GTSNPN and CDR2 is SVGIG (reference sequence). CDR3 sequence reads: CAWSVGGDQYEQYF. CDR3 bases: TGTGCCTGGAGTGTAGGGGGAGATCAGTACGAGCAGTACTTC. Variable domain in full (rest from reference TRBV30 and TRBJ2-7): SQTIHQWPATLVQPVGSPLSLECTVEGTSNPNLYWYRQAAGRGLQLLFYSVGIGQISSEVPQNLSASRPQDRQFILSSKKLLLSDSGFYLCAWSVGGDQYEQYFGPGTRLTVT.

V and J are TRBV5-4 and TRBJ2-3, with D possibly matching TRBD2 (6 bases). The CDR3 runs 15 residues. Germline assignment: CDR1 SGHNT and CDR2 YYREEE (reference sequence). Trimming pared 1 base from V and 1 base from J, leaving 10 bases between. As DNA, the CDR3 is TGTGCCAGCAGCTTGTGGGTAGCGGGCACAGATACGCAGTATTTT. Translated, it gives CASSLWVAGTDTQYF.

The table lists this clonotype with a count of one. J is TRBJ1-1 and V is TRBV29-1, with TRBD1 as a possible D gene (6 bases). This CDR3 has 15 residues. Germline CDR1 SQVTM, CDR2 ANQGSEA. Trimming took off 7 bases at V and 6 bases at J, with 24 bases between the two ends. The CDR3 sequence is CSGTAARTAAAEAFF. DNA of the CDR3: TGCAGCGGCACCGCCGCCAGGACAGCCGCCGCTGAAGCTTTCTTT.

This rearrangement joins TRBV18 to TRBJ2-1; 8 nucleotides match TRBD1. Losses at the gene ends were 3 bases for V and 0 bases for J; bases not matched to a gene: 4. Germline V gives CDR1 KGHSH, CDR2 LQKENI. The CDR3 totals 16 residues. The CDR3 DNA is TGTGCCAGCTCACCGAAAGACAGGGGCTCCTACAATGAGCAGTTCTTC. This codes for CASSPKDRGSYNEQFF.

CDR3 DNA: TGTGCCAGCAGCTTGCTCGAATTGGGGACCTACGAGCAGTACTTC. Its translation is CASSLLELGTYEQYF. The chain is built from TRBV5-6 and TRBJ2-7, with D unclear. Looked up from germline, CDR1 is SGHDT and CDR2 is YYEEEE. V was pared by 1 base and J by 2 bases, with 13 bases between. CDR3 length: 15 amino acids.